Shown below are 25 T cell receptor beta chains from a single sample sequenced in a study of Ad26.COV2.S vaccination and SARS-CoV-2 variants. Treatment in this sample: roughly 20 received Ad26.COV2.S at low or high dose, single or two shots; several received placebo; per-sample allocation not given. Sampling was performed 63 days after the first vaccine or placebo injection. Profiling relied on immunoSEQ multiplex PCR, and the TCRdb table lists in-frame clones only, not all of them. This table holds approximately 300,000 clones, around four fifths found once. The starting material was peripheral blood, obtained in a trial of Ad26.COV2.S vaccine versus placebo. The receptors were sampled from a person between 18 and 65 years old who received the Ad26.COV2.S COVID-19 vaccine or a placebo.

V usage is TRBV7-9 and J usage is TRBJ1-1; D is ambiguous. V lost 1 base and J 0 bases, leaving 9 bases between the germline ends. The V gene's germline CDR1 is SEHNR and CDR2 FQNEAQ (reference sequence). The CDR3 spans 15 residues. CDR3 loop: CASSLEASLNTEAFF. CDR3 nucleotides: TGTGCCAGCAGCTTAGAGGCAAGTTTGAACACTGAAGCTTTCTTT.

This sequence joins TRBV2 and TRBJ1-6, with 7 bases fitting TRBD1. CDR1 is SNHLY and CDR2 is FYNNEI in the germline V gene. The CDR3 is 13 amino acids. V dropped 0 bases and J dropped 13; count of bases not matched to a gene: 3. The CDR3: CASSEAGGGPLHF. CDR3 sequence (DNA): TGTGCCAGCAGTGAAGCTGGAGGGGGCCCCCTCCACTTT. Using reference TRBV2 and TRBJ1-6 for the parts outside the CDR3, the full variable domain is EPEVTQTPSHQVTQMGQEVILRCVPISNHLYFYWYRQILGQKVEFLVSFYNNEISEKSEIFDDQFSVERPDGSNFTLKIRSTKLEDSAMYFCASSEAGGGPLHFGNGTRLTVT.

The CDR3 reads CASSLIPGEKLFF. The CDR3 DNA follows: TGTGCCAGCAGCTTAATTCCGGGGGAAAAACTGTTTTTT. The chain carries TRBV5-5 and TRBJ1-4; D call uncertain. V lost 2 bases and J 8 bases, leaving 10 bases between the germline ends. Germline V gene data show CDR1 as SGHKS and CDR2 as YYEKEE (reference sequence). The CDR3 extends over 13 amino acids. Full variable domain (rest looked up from reference TRBV5-5 and TRBJ1-4): DAGVTQSPTHLIKTRGQQVTLRCSPISGHKSVSWYQQVLGQGPQFIFQYYEKEERGRGNFPDRFSARQFPNYSSELNVNALLLGDSALYLCASSLIPGEKLFFGSGTQLSVL.

This clone was seen only a few times. The chain uses TRBV28 and TRBJ1-6; D possibly corresponds to TRBD1 (6 bases). CDR1 and CDR2 from the germline V gene are MDHEN and SYDVKM. This CDR3 is built from 14 residues. The V end was cut by 10 bases, the J end by 7 bases, with 17 bases between. CDR3 DNA: TGTGCCACGGGGGCGGGGGCGGAGAATTCACCCCTCCACTTT. Residues: CATGAGAENSPLHF.

This sequence joins TRBV7-6 and TRBJ2-3; D remains ambiguous. Germline loops: CDR1 SGHVS, CDR2 FNYEAQ. The CDR3 is 14 amino acids. The V end was cut by 6 bases, the J end by 2 bases, with 12 bases between. DNA of the CDR3: TGTGCCAGCAGTTCGTTTCTTTCCACAGATACGCAGTATTTT. Protein sequence: CASSSFLSTDTQYF. Looking up the rest from reference TRBV7-6 and TRBJ2-3 gives the full variable domain: GAGVSQSPRYKVTKRGQDVALRCDPISGHVSLYWYRQALGQGPEFLTYFNYEAQQDKSGLPNDRFSAERPEGSISTLTIQRTEQRDSAMYRCASSSFLSTDTQYFGPGTRLTVL.

J is TRBJ1-2 and V is TRBV5-4; maybe TRBD1 (5 bases). Trimming removed 5 bases at V and 8 bases at J, with 19 bases between. The CDR3 extends over 14 amino acids. Germline CDR1 reads SGHNT; CDR2 reads YYREEE (reference sequence). As DNA, the CDR3 is TGTGCCAGCAGTCCCGAACCGACAGCTCAAGGCTACACCTTC. As protein: CASSPEPTAQGYTF.

The chain links TRBV5-6 to TRBJ1-1, with a possible D match to TRBD1 (6 bases). CDR1 is SGHDT and CDR2 is YYEEEE in the germline V gene. Trimming took off 3 bases at V and 7 bases at J, with 13 bases between the two ends. The CDR3 is 13 amino acids. The CDR3: CASSYTGMSEAFF. The CDR3 DNA reads TGTGCCAGCAGCTATACAGGGATGAGTGAAGCTTTCTTT.

The chain links TRBV6-5 to TRBJ2-2; D remains ambiguous. V was pared by 7 bases and J by 0 bases, with 9 bases between. The germline CDR1 and CDR2 sequences are MNHEY and SVGAGI. CDR3 length: 14 residues. The CDR3 is CASNRLSNTGELFF. Here the CDR3 DNA reads TGTGCCAGCAATAGATTATCGAACACCGGGGAGCTGTTTTTT.

The genes are TRBV6-6 and TRBJ2-5, with D possibly TRBD1 on 6 matching bases. V lost 3 bases and J lost 0, with 11 bases in between. Germline V gene lookup returns CDR1 MNHNY and CDR2 SVGAGI (reference sequence). The CDR3 length is 15 residues. DNA for the CDR3: TGTGCCAGCAGTTATTGGACAGAGTACCAAGAGACCCAGTACTTC. Translation: CASSYWTEYQETQYF.

V gene TRBV7-9 combines with J gene TRBJ1-1, with 12 bases aligning to TRBD1. The length of the CDR3 is 14 residues. The V gene end was trimmed by 5 bases and the J gene end by 10 bases; junction bases not matched to a gene: 8. In germline, CDR1 is SEHNR, CDR2 FQNEAQ (reference sequence). This chain's CDR3 is CASSPGQGAIRAFF. The CDR3 DNA is TGTGCCAGCAGCCCGGGACAGGGGGCTATCCGAGCTTTCTTT.

The chain links TRBV5-4 to TRBJ1-1; 9 nucleotides line up with TRBD1. CDR1 and CDR2 (germline): SGHNT, YYREEE (reference sequence). J gave up 3 bases and V 3 bases, and 3 bases lay outside the gene matches. The CDR3 is 14 amino acids. This chain's CDR3 is CASSYRGPDTEAFF. The DNA of the CDR3 is TGTGCCAGCAGCTACAGGGGGCCGGACACTGAAGCTTTCTTT. The variable domain in full, with the rest retrieved from reference TRBV5-4 and TRBJ1-1, is ETGVTQSPTHLIKTRGQQVTLRCSSQSGHNTVSWYQQALGQGPQFIFQYYREEENGRGNFPPRFSGLQFPNYSSELNVNALELDDSALYLCASSYRGPDTEAFFGQGTRLTVV.

The chain recombines TRBV7-9 with TRBJ2-7, with TRBD2 as a possible D gene (5 bases). The CDR3 length is 14 residues. Germline V gene sequence: CDR1 SEHNR, CDR2 FQNEAQ (reference sequence). Trimming removed 3 bases at V and 3 bases at J, with 12 bases between. CDR3: CASSLDGVNYEQYF. In DNA, the CDR3 is TGTGCCAGCAGCTTGGACGGGGTCAACTACGAGCAGTACTTC.

This sequence joins TRBV2 and TRBJ2-1; TRBD1 is a possible D gene (6 bases). Germline V CDR1 and CDR2: SNHLY, FYNNEI. V was pared by 8 bases and J by 7 bases, with 15 bases between. This CDR3 comprises 13 residues. The CDR3 DNA reads TGTGCCAGCCGTTCGACAGGCGGGAATGAGCAGTTCTTC. Translated: CASRSTGGNEQFF.

The rearrangement joins TRBV5-1 to TRBJ2-7; the D gene could be TRBD1 or TRBD2 (7 bases each). This CDR3 comprises 16 residues. V shed 2 bases and J shed 0 bases, with 15 bases lying between them. Germline lookup yields CDR1 SGHRS and CDR2 YFSETQ. The CDR3 is CASSLAAGDSSYEQYF. CDR3 nucleotide sequence: TGCGCCAGCAGCTTAGCCGCGGGGGACAGCTCCTACGAGCAGTACTTC.

The chain joins TRBV9 to TRBJ2-5, with D uncertain. Germline V gene data show CDR1 as SGDLS and CDR2 as YYNGEE. V was trimmed by 4 bases and J by 1 base, leaving 8 bases between them. The CDR3 extends over 13 amino acids. The CDR3 bases are TGTGCCAGCAGCCTCAGCGCCCAAGAGACCCAGTACTTC. It is translated as CASSLSAQETQYF.

This chain links TRBV27 with TRBJ1-1; 8 bases map to TRBD1. The J segment lost 11 bases and the V segment lost 5 bases, leaving 10 bases of the junction unmatched. The CDR3 runs 13 residues. Germline V lookup: CDR1 MNHEY, CDR2 SMNVEV (reference sequence). CDR3 in DNA: TGTGCCAGCAGTGACAGACAGGGGAGGAGCGCTTTCTTT. As protein: CASSDRQGRSAFF.

The chain carries TRBV11-2 and TRBJ2-1; TRBD2 matches 8 bases. The V gene's germline CDR1 is SGHAT and CDR2 FQNNGV. Trimming took 1 base from V and 4 from J; bases not matched to a gene: 6. There are 16 residues in the CDR3. For the CDR3, the DNA is TGTGCCAGCAGCTTAGGGCCAACTAGCGGTTACAATGAGCAGTTCTTC. It yields the protein CASSLGPTSGYNEQFF.

A few counts support this clone. The gene calls are TRBV20-1 and TRBJ1-2, with a tentative D call TRBD1 (6 bases). The CDR3 consists of 11 residues. V was cut by 6 bases and J by 7 bases, with 12 bases left in between. Per germline, CDR1 DFQATT and CDR2 SNEGSKA (reference sequence). As DNA, the CDR3 is TGCAGTGCCGGACAGTATGCTGGCTACACCTTC. Its protein is CSAGQYAGYTF.

The rearrangement joins TRBV27 to TRBJ2-2, with 10 bases aligning to TRBD2. Losses at the gene ends were 7 bases for V and 4 bases for J; bases not matched to a gene: 9. The CDR3 consists of 16 residues. Germline V gives CDR1 MNHEY, CDR2 SMNVEV (reference sequence). CDR3 loop: CASKVRAGGATGELFF. CDR3 nucleotide sequence: TGTGCCAGCAAGGTCCGAGCGGGGGGGGCCACCGGGGAGCTGTTTTTT.

This chain joins TRBV5-1 and TRBJ1-2; 8 bases align to TRBD1. This CDR3 is built from 15 residues. Germline V gene lookup returns CDR1 SGHRS and CDR2 YFSETQ. V lost 0 bases to trimming and J lost 6 bases; unmatched junction nucleotides: 7. This chain's CDR3 is CASSLEDRVKDGYTF. Written as DNA, the CDR3 is TGCGCCAGCAGCTTGGAGGACAGGGTCAAGGATGGCTACACCTTC.

The rearrangement uses TRBV3-1 (or the pseudogene TRBV3-2) and TRBJ2-5; 9 bases map to TRBD1. The V and J ends lost 4 bases and 1 base, in that order; junction bases with no gene match: 1. Looked up from germline, CDR1 is LGHDT and CDR2 is YNNKEL (reference sequence). This CDR3 region has 14 residues. Here the CDR3 reads CASSRDRAQETQYF. In DNA, the CDR3 is TGTGCCAGCAGCCGGGACAGGGCCCAAGAGACCCAGTACTTC.

This clone was detected only once. The chain links TRBV9 to TRBJ2-3; the D is unclear. In germline, CDR1 is SGDLS, CDR2 YYNGEE. With 4 bases removed from V and 0 bases from J, the gap between germline ends came to 15 bases. The CDR3 consists of 16 residues. Here the CDR3 DNA reads TGTGCCAGCAGCCTCGGAGCCTACGCTAGCACAGATACGCAGTATTTT. As protein: CASSLGAYASTDTQYF.

The chain joins TRBV7-8 to TRBJ2-1, with D possibly being TRBD1 (6 bases). Per the germline V gene, CDR1 is SGHVS and CDR2 is FQNEAQ. The CDR3 has 17 residues. V lost 0 bases and J lost 3, with 15 bases in between. The CDR3 coding sequence is TGTGCCAGCAGCTTAGCGGGACCAGGGGTCATCTACAATGAGCAGTTCTTC. It yields the protein CASSLAGPGVIYNEQFF.

The chain recombines TRBV29-1 with TRBJ2-2; D may correspond to TRBD1 or TRBD2 (5 bases each). Germline V gives CDR1 SQVTM, CDR2 ANQGSEA. The CDR3 length is 14 residues. Trimming removed 6 bases from V and 0 bases from J, with 11 bases in between. CDR3 region: CSVRVGANTGELFF. The CDR3 DNA follows: TGCAGCGTGCGGGTAGGGGCGAACACCGGGGAGCTGTTTTTT.

The chain uses TRBV9 and TRBJ1-1; D is uncertain. CDR1 SGDLS and CDR2 YYNGEE come from the germline V gene. Trimming removed 7 bases at V and 2 bases at J, with 12 bases between. This CDR3 region has 13 residues. The chain's CDR3 is CASGEAGNTEAFF. The DNA of the CDR3 is TGTGCCAGCGGGGAGGCCGGCAACACTGAAGCTTTCTTT.